This passage covers 28 T cell receptor beta chains from one sample sequenced in a study of cytomegalovirus exposure and HLA in healthy donors. The PCR made use of 60 Vbeta and 13 Jbeta primers. Only in-frame clones appear in the TCRdb table, and some are missing; sequencing was by immunoSEQ multiplex PCR. Of fewer than 200,000 clones in the sample, approximately 82% were seen once. The sequencing sample was made of PBMCs. These receptor sequences come from a woman between 25 and 40 years old in good health and CMV-seronegative.

The chain has TRBV5-4 and TRBJ2-5; D unclear. With 1 base removed from V and 5 bases from J, the gap between germline ends came to 15 bases. CDR3 length: 15 amino acids. The germline V gene encodes CDR1 SGHNT and CDR2 YYREEE (reference sequence). CDR3: CASSLSQNSWETQYF. CDR3 in DNA: TGTGCCAGCAGCTTGTCTCAGAACAGTTGGGAGACCCAGTACTTC.

Notes on this clone: One junction end does not reproduce the germline sequence, and a read error may be involved. V usage is TRBV6-1 and J usage is TRBJ2-7, with TRBD1 matching 9 bases. The CDR3 sequence is 15 residues long. Germline V gives CDR1 MNHNS, CDR2 SASEGT. CDR3 nucleotides: TGTGCCAGCAGCGAAGCACAGGGGGCCCCCGAGGGGCAGTACTTC. Its translation: CASSEAQGAPEGQYF.

This chain joins TRBV9 and TRBJ2-7, with 10 bases matching TRBD1. After removal of 3 bases from V and 6 bases from J, the junction contained 3 bases not matched to a gene. Looked up from germline, CDR1 is SGDLS and CDR2 is YYNGEE. The CDR3 runs to 13 residues. The CDR3: CASSGQGAREQYF. For the CDR3, the DNA is TGTGCCAGCAGCGGACAGGGGGCTCGCGAGCAGTACTTC.

This sequence joins TRBV6-5 and TRBJ2-7, with 8 bases lining up with TRBD2. Germline V gene sequence: CDR1 MNHEY, CDR2 SVGAGI. This CDR3 contains 15 residues. V lost 0 bases to trimming and J lost 6 bases; unmatched junction nucleotides: 7. This CDR3 reads CASSYSDGRAREQYF. The CDR3 bases are TGTGCCAGCAGTTACTCCGACGGGAGGGCCCGCGAGCAGTACTTC.

This clone appeared a single time. The CDR3, as DNA: TGCGCCAGCAGCCAAGGTTTTGCGACTAGCGGGGGGCGGGGTACGCAGTATTTT. Encoded protein: CASSQGFATSGGRGTQYF. The genes are TRBV4-1 and TRBJ2-3, with TRBD2 matching over 13 bases. Germline V gives CDR1 MGHRA, CDR2 YSYEKL. This CDR3 contains 18 residues. V lost 1 base, J lost 8 bases, and 12 bases stayed unmatched.

This chain connects TRBV28 to TRBJ1-2; 9 bases map to TRBD1. J was trimmed by 4 bases and V by 5 bases; bases with no gene match: 8. The germline CDR1 and CDR2 sequences are MDHEN and SYDVKM. The CDR3 extends over 15 amino acids. The CDR3 nucleotides are TGTGCCAGCAGTCCCCGGGACAGGGCTACCTATGGCTACACCTTC. Translating gives CASSPRDRATYGYTF.

J is TRBJ1-2 and V is TRBV9; D uncertain. Germline loops: CDR1 SGDLS, CDR2 YYNGEE. V was trimmed by 0 bases and J by 6 bases, leaving 12 bases between them. There are 14 residues in the CDR3. This CDR3 is CASSVGGQSDGYTF. Written as DNA, the CDR3 is TGTGCCAGCAGCGTAGGTGGGCAGTCCGATGGCTACACCTTC.

In DNA form, the CDR3 reads TGTGCCAGCAGCCCCGGGGGGGGAGGGCCGCCAGAGACCCAGTACTTC. Its translation is CASSPGGGGPPETQYF. The chain recombines TRBV4-2 with TRBJ2-5; TRBD2 agrees at 8 bases. V was clipped by 4 bases and J by 4 bases; unmatched bases: 11. This CDR3 is built from 16 residues. Germline CDR1 and CDR2: LGHNA and YNFKEQ.

J is TRBJ1-2 and V is TRBV7-2; TRBD1 aligns across 7 bases. The length of the CDR3 is 16 residues. Trimming at V came to 5 bases and at J to 8 bases, leaving 17 bases not matched to a gene. CDR1 is SGHTA and CDR2 is FQGNSA in the germline V gene. Written as DNA, the CDR3 is TGTGCCAGCAGCCTACAGACCGACAGGGTAGGTGGCGGCTACACCTTC. Protein: CASSLQTDRVGGGYTF.

This clone was observed a few times. The CDR3 region has the DNA TGTGCCAGCAGCTTAGCGCGGGCAGATACGCAGTATTTT. Its translation: CASSLARADTQYF. V is TRBV7-2 and J is TRBJ2-3, with a tentative D call TRBD2 (5 bases). The germline CDR1 and CDR2 sequences are SGHTA and FQGNSA. Trimming cost V 0 bases and J 4 bases, with 5 bases left between them. The CDR3 contains 13 residues. The full variable domain, rest sourced from reference TRBV7-2 and TRBJ2-3, is GAGVSQSPSNKVTEKGKDVELRCDPISGHTALYWYRQSLGQGLEFLIYFQGNSAPDKSGLPSDRFSAERTGGSVSTLTIQRTQQEDSAVYLCASSLARADTQYFGPGTRLTVL.

J is TRBJ2-1 and V is TRBV11-2; D possibly corresponds to TRBD2 (6 bases). The CDR3 is made up of 13 amino acids. The V end lost 5 bases, the J end lost 7 bases, and 12 bases lay between the germline ends. CDR1 and CDR2 (germline): SGHAT, FQNNGV. CDR3 sequence (DNA): TGTGCCAGCAGCGCCGGGACTTCGAATGAGCAGTTCTTC. Residues: CASSAGTSNEQFF.

The rearrangement uses TRBV6-1 and TRBJ1-1; D is ambiguous. The germline V and J ends were trimmed by 0 bases and 4 bases, with 12 bases remaining between them. CDR3 length equals 15 residues. Germline loops: CDR1 MNHNS, CDR2 SASEGT. CDR3 nucleotides: TGTGCCAGCAGTGAAGCGGTAACAGAAGGCACTGAAGCTTTCTTT. Its protein product is CASSEAVTEGTEAFF.

V gene TRBV7-6 combines with J gene TRBJ2-2, with 7 bases lining up with TRBD1. Germline V gives CDR1 SGHVS, CDR2 FNYEAQ. The J segment lost 2 bases and the V segment lost 1 base, leaving 4 bases of the junction unmatched. The CDR3 extends over 16 amino acids. The CDR3: CASSLETGTNTGELFF. The CDR3 bases are TGTGCCAGCAGCTTAGAGACAGGGACAAACACCGGGGAGCTGTTTTTT. Variable domain in full (rest from reference TRBV7-6 and TRBJ2-2): GAGVSQSPRYKVTKRGQDVALRCDPISGHVSLYWYRQALGQGPEFLTYFNYEAQQDKSGLPNDRFSAERPEGSISTLTIQRTEQRDSAMYRCASSLETGTNTGELFFGEGSRLTVL.

V gene TRBV7-6 combines with J gene TRBJ2-1; 12 nucleotides agree with TRBD2. V lost 1 base and J lost 8; bases outside the gene matches: 6. The germline V gene has CDR1 SGHVS and CDR2 FNYEAQ. CDR3 length equals 16 residues. This CDR3 is CASSLGTSGIVHEQFF. CDR3 in DNA: TGTGCCAGCAGCTTAGGGACTAGCGGGATTGTTCATGAGCAGTTCTTC.

The chain employs TRBV27 and TRBJ2-7; TRBD1 is a possible D gene (5 bases). CDR1 is MNHEY and CDR2 is SMNVEV in the germline V gene (reference sequence). This CDR3 contains 17 residues. Trimming removed 2 bases from V and 9 bases from J, with 26 bases in between. CDR3 sequence (DNA): TGTGCCAGCAGTTTAATATTCCAGGGCCTGGCCGGAATGGGGCAGTACTTC. Translating gives CASSLIFQGLAGMGQYF.

The chain combines TRBV6-5 with TRBJ2-7; 7 nucleotides match TRBD1. The CDR3 runs 11 residues. Germline V gives CDR1 MNHEY, CDR2 SVGAGI. Losses at the gene ends were 5 bases for V and 12 bases for J; bases not matched to a gene: 7. Here the CDR3 reads CASSTGTAVYF. CDR3 sequence (DNA): TGTGCCAGCAGTACCGGGACAGCTGTGTACTTC.

For the CDR3, the DNA is TGTGCCAGCAGCGGACAGGGGGCACGGAACACCGGGGAGCTGTTTTTT. Translated, it gives CASSGQGARNTGELFF. V usage is TRBV7-2 and J usage is TRBJ2-2, with 11 positions matching TRBD1. J gave up 1 base and V 5 bases, and 3 bases lay outside the gene matches. Germline assignment: CDR1 SGHTA and CDR2 FQGNSA. The CDR3 is 16 amino acids.

The chain links TRBV28 to TRBJ2-3; D possibly corresponds to TRBD1 (6 bases). Germline V lookup: CDR1 MDHEN, CDR2 SYDVKM. Trimming left V 6 bases short and J 0 bases short, with 13 bases between. The CDR3 spans 15 residues. This CDR3 reads CASSETGLSTDTQYF. The CDR3 nucleotides are TGTGCCAGCAGCGAGACAGGACTTAGCACAGATACGCAGTATTTT.

The chain employs TRBV15 and TRBJ2-7; possibly TRBD1 for D (7 bases). Trimming removed 5 bases from V and 3 bases from J, with 17 bases in between. Germline CDR1 is LNHNV and CDR2 is YYDKDF (reference sequence). The length of the CDR3 is 15 residues. DNA of the CDR3: TGTGCCACCAGCGGCGGCAGGGGGGCCCGCTACGAGCAGTACTTC. Translation: CATSGGRGARYEQYF. Filled out from reference TRBV15 and TRBJ2-7, the complete variable domain reads DAMVIQNPRYQVTQFGKPVTLSCSQTLNHNVMYWYQQKSSQAPKLLFHYYDKDFNNEADTPDNFQSRRPNTSFCFLDIRSPGLGDTAMYLCATSGGRGARYEQYFGPGTRLTVT.

This clone was picked up a small number of times. The V call is TRBV7-9, the J call TRBJ2-7, with D tentatively TRBD2 (7 bases). Germline lookup yields CDR1 SEHNR and CDR2 FQNEAQ (reference sequence). The CDR3 runs to 14 residues. Deletions cut 4 bases from V and 4 bases from J, with 14 bases between. Here the CDR3 DNA reads TGTGCCAGCAGCTCCAGCGGGACAAGGTACGAGCAGTACTTC. It is translated as CASSSSGTRYEQYF.

This clone was observed once. The V gene is TRBV5-6, the J gene TRBJ1-4, with no clear D. V lost 0 bases, J lost 8 bases, and 11 bases lay in between. This CDR3 contains 14 residues. Germline V gene data show CDR1 as SGHDT and CDR2 as YYEEEE. CDR3 sequence (DNA): TGTGCCAGCAGCTTGGGGGAGGCCCCGGAAAAACTGTTTTTT. This encodes CASSLGEAPEKLFF.

The chain combines TRBV7-9 with TRBJ2-3, with no clear D. Trimming left V 2 bases short and J 0 bases short, with 9 bases between. CDR3 size: 15 residues. Per germline, CDR1 SEHNR and CDR2 FQNEAQ (reference sequence). The chain's CDR3 is CASSLYSESTDTQYF. The DNA for the CDR3 is TGTGCCAGCAGCTTATACTCGGAGAGCACAGATACGCAGTATTTT.

This sequence joins TRBV5-1 and TRBJ1-6; TRBD1 matches 8 bases. Trimming at V came to 3 bases and at J to 7 bases, leaving 9 bases not matched to a gene. Germline V gene sequence: CDR1 SGHRS, CDR2 YFSETQ. The CDR3 is 16 residues long. CDR3 protein: CASSSELGQGNSPLHF. CDR3 DNA: TGCGCCAGCAGCTCTGAACTTGGACAGGGAAATTCACCCCTCCACTTT.

The V call is TRBV7-2, the J call TRBJ2-1, with TRBD2 identical over 10 bases. The V gene end was trimmed by 7 bases and the J gene end by 8 bases; junction bases not matched to a gene: 11. The germline V gene has CDR1 SGHTA and CDR2 FQGNSA. This CDR3 region has 15 residues. CDR3 amino acids: CASTPSGGWVDEQFF. The CDR3 coding sequence is TGTGCCAGCACGCCTAGCGGGGGCTGGGTCGATGAGCAGTTCTTC.

The rearrangement uses TRBV18 and TRBJ2-5; tentatively, D is TRBD1 (5 bases). Trimming pared 1 base from V and 4 bases from J, leaving 10 bases between. CDR1 is KGHSH, CDR2 LQKENI, per germline. The CDR3 sequence is 14 residues long. CDR3 sequence: CASSPLAGPETQYF. CDR3 coding DNA: TGTGCCAGCTCACCACTAGCAGGGCCAGAGACCCAGTACTTC.

With regard to this clone: One end of the junction is discordant with germline, which a read error may explain. The J gene is TRBJ2-2, the V gene TRBV7-7, with 7 bases identical to TRBD2. CDR1 SSHAT and CDR2 FNYEAQ come from the germline V gene (reference sequence). The CDR3 spans 14 residues. As DNA, the CDR3 is TGTGCTAGCAGCTTTGATAGCGGGACCGGGGAGCTGTTTTTT. Amino acid sequence: CASSFDSGTGELFF.

A note on this clone: One end of the junction fails to match germline, which may point to a read error. This rearrangement joins TRBV7-9 to TRBJ1-2; no definite D call. CDR3 length equals 10 residues. From germline, CDR1 is SEHNR and CDR2 FQNEAQ (reference sequence). CDR3 DNA sequence: TGTTCCAGCAGCTTAGTAGGCTACACCTTC. This encodes CSSSLVGYTF.

The chain joins TRBV6-1 to TRBJ1-6, with D hard to call. CDR1 MNHNS and CDR2 SASEGT come from the germline V gene. This CDR3 has 15 residues. V dropped 2 bases and J dropped 7 bases, with 12 bases sitting between them. CDR3 in amino acids: CASSESLFGNSPLHF. The DNA for the CDR3 is TGTGCCAGCAGTGAATCCCTGTTCGGGAATTCACCCCTCCACTTT.